This T cell receptor (beta chain) appears in the sequencing data of a study of blood T cell repertoires in COVID-19. For the study at large: Donors in the United States, Italy and Spain gave samples during acute or convalescent COVID-19.

Sequenced by immunoSEQ multiplex PCR; TCRdb stores in-frame clones only, minus some. Among roughly 700,000 clones listed, around 89% were seen once. Germline assignment: CDR1 SGHRS and CDR2 YFSETQ. V shed 5 bases and J shed 5 bases, with 8 bases lying between them. This CDR3 has 11 residues. The chain carries TRBV5-1 and TRBJ2-7, with D tentatively TRBD2 (5 bases). This receptor was identified in a woman between 18 and 29 years old with acute or convalescent COVID-19. Sequencing used peripheral blood. This CDR3 is CASSWRNEQYF. In DNA form, the CDR3 reads TGCGCCAGCAGTTGGAGGAACGAGCAGTACTTC. Together with reference TRBV5-1 and TRBJ2-7, the CDR3 gives the full variable domain: KAGVTQTPRYLIKTRGQQVTLSCSPISGHRSVSWYQQTPGQGLQFLFEYFSETQRNKGNFPGRFSGRQFSNSRSEMNVSTLELGDSALYLCASSWRNEQYFGPGTRLTVT.